The present TCR beta chain was sequenced within a study of monozygotic twins with inflammatory bowel disease. There are 13 residues in the CDR3. The germline CDR1 and CDR2 sequences are MNHEY and SVGEGT. As to this clonotype: The target antigen is unknown.

Findings and limits, study-wide: Especially with disease activity, IBD patients had fewer clonotypes in common with others than healthy twins did.

It was about 4,000 ng of total RNA that each TCR library used. Two nested PCRs, run for around 15 and 10 cycles, were applied to TCRalpha and TCRbeta cDNA. One entry per CDR3 protein, without DNA, is what TCRdb gives after re-calling the 5' RACE reads. The repertoire table contains roughly 140,000 distinct CDR3 sequences. The receptor was derived from a human donor with ulcerative colitis or Crohn's disease, or a healthy co-twin of an affected twin (not recorded which). The sample taken for sequencing was blood. The chain uses TRBV6-2 or TRBV6-3 and TRBJ1-5; without DNA, the TCRdb call of TRBD1 cannot be checked. CDR3 sequence: CASSPWELQPQHF.